The subject of this entry is one T cell receptor (beta chain). The sample holds a few counts of this clonotype. It has no known antigen specificity. No much larger clonotype is one base removed from it; base qualities were not supplied. This sample's treatment or condition label indicates: in vitro stimulation with specific CMV peptide epitopes to enrich CMV-specific T cells. Sequencing was carried out with an Illumina HiSeq 1500. TCRdb applied fastp at Q25 and MiXCR to the public reads, then kept only in-frame beta chains. When rows share a CDR3 protein, they turn into one entry using the most common DNA and genes. Across this sample there are roughly 340,000 distinct CDR3 sequences, with 25% to 35% seen only once. The top ten clonotypes cover over 15% of the sample. The data stem from a study of T cell repertoires in cytomegalovirus infection (dated by TCRdb to 2018 to 2020). Background for the entire study: Recently identified HLA-C-restricted CMV epitopes, whose presentation resists viral immunomodulation, were targeted by peptide stimulations together with well-studied HLA-B-restricted epitopes. Because public TCR beta signatures pointed to carriage of CMV infection together with the matching HLA type, the HLA type of each donor mattered for the analysis. Overall study results and their limits: The ex vivo response was dominated by HLA-C-restricted CMV-specific TCR beta clonotypes, which also provided the single most frequent clonotype in two of eight donors. In both this cohort and an independent cohort of 352 donors, the cumulative frequency of public TCR beta family members distinguished carriers of CMV infection plus the relevant HLA type.

Counted from cysteine to phenylalanine, this CDR3 has 16 amino acids. Only the CDR3 DNA is retained, 48 bases long and in frame from the first base. V ends up 2 bases short and J 2 bases short, with an unmatched junction base count of 5. The germline V gene sets CDR1 to ENHRY and CDR2 to SYGVKD. The V gene is TRBV10-3 and the J gene is TRBJ2-3, with 9 bases matching TRBD1. The clonotype comes from a human donor in good health (CMV status not recorded). Some clones in this sample may be carry-over from other donors' samples. The sequenced sample was cultured PBMCs, obtained from culture after CMV antigen stimulation. The CDR3 in this case is CAISEPGQGLTDTQYF. The base sequence is TGTGCCATCAGTGAGCCGGGACAGGGTCTCACAGATACGCAGTATTTT.